The 30 T cell receptor beta chains reported below all come from one sample, sequenced in a study of OX40 agonist ivuxolimab in advanced cancers. Profiling relied on immunoSEQ multiplex PCR, and the TCRdb table lists in-frame clones only, not all of them. The table shows roughly 43,000 clones, with roughly 88% occurring only once. Sequenced here: CD4+ or CD8+ T cells sorted from blood, sampled in a trial of the OX40 agonist ivuxolimab. Receptors originate from an adult with an advanced solid tumor such as melanoma, head and neck, liver or kidney cancer.

The genes are TRBV6-1 and TRBJ1-1; TRBD1 matches 7 bases. V lost 6 bases and J lost 8; bases outside the gene matches: 6. CDR1 and CDR2 from the germline V gene are MNHNS and SASEGT. There are 12 residues in the CDR3. The CDR3 spells CASRGQGEEAFF. In nucleotides, the CDR3 is TGTGCCAGCAGGGGGCAGGGGGAGGAAGCTTTCTTT.

This clone occurred a few times. The gene calls are TRBV10-2 and TRBJ2-7; TRBD2 agrees at 16 bases. There are 14 residues in the CDR3. V trimming: 6 bases; J trimming: 5 bases; junction bases outside the gene matches: 1. CDR1 is WSHSY and CDR2 is SAAADI in the germline V gene. The CDR3 region has the DNA TGCGCCAGCAGGGGGACTAGCGGGAGGGACGAGCAGTACTTC. This codes for CASRGTSGRDEQYF.

The chain couples TRBV6-6 to TRBJ1-2, with 7 bases matching TRBD1. The CDR3 loop spans 16 amino acids. Trimming cost V 6 bases and J 4 bases; bases outside gene matches: 14. Germline V lookup: CDR1 MNHNY, CDR2 SVGAGI (reference sequence). CDR3 amino acids: CASSPIPGGLFYGYTF. CDR3 coding DNA: TGTGCCAGCAGCCCAATCCCAGGGGGACTCTTCTATGGCTACACCTTC.

The rearrangement uses TRBV18 and TRBJ1-4; TRBD1 agrees at 7 bases. Germline assignment: CDR1 KGHSH and CDR2 LQKENI. This CDR3 contains 16 residues. The junction had 15 bases not matched to a gene; V was cut back by 6 bases and J by 8 bases. In DNA, the CDR3 is TGTGCCAGCTCCCCCCCTTCAACAGGGGCGAACGAAAAACTGTTTTTT. This codes for CASSPPSTGANEKLFF.

The V call is TRBV19, the J call TRBJ1-4; D call uncertain. Germline V gene lookup returns CDR1 LNHDA and CDR2 SQIVND (reference sequence). The CDR3 covers 14 residues. Trimming removed 8 bases at V and 8 bases at J, with 18 bases between. As DNA, the CDR3 is TGTGCCAGTCTTCCGTCTCCCGCCGCGGAAAAACTGTTTTTT. This sequence encodes CASLPSPAAEKLFF.

This chain links TRBV7-9 with TRBJ2-3, with 9 bases that match TRBD1. V lost 7 bases, J lost 4 bases, and 3 bases stayed unmatched. Germline lookup yields CDR1 SEHNR and CDR2 FQNEAQ (reference sequence). This CDR3 is 13 amino acids long. The CDR3 protein is CASKRQGADTQYF. CDR3 coding DNA: TGTGCCAGCAAACGACAGGGGGCAGATACGCAGTATTTT.

The chain combines TRBV7-8 with TRBJ1-6, with 8 bases fitting TRBD1. V dropped 2 bases and J dropped 7; count of bases not matched to a gene: 4. The CDR3 length is 15 residues. Germline V lookup: CDR1 SGHVS, CDR2 FQNEAQ. The CDR3 region has the DNA TGTGCCAGCAGCTTATCAGGGGGCGCGAATTCACCCCTCCACTTT. This encodes CASSLSGGANSPLHF.

The V and J genes are TRBV7-2 and TRBJ1-3, with D perhaps TRBD1 (6 bases). The CDR3 length is 15 residues. V lost 5 bases, J lost 0 bases, and 11 bases lay in between. Germline CDR1 and CDR2: SGHTA and FQGNSA. The CDR3 protein is CASSLQGVSGNTIYF. The CDR3, as DNA: TGTGCCAGCAGCCTACAGGGCGTCTCTGGAAACACCATATATTTT. The full variable domain, its missing parts supplied by reference TRBV7-2 and TRBJ1-3, is GAGVSQSPSNKVTEKGKDVELRCDPISGHTALYWYRQSLGQGLEFLIYFQGNSAPDKSGLPSDRFSAERTGGSVSTLTIQRTQQEDSAVYLCASSLQGVSGNTIYFGEGSWLTVV.

The chain is built from TRBV6-1 and TRBJ2-7, with D possibly called TRBD1 or TRBD2 (5 bases each). V was trimmed by 4 bases and J by 3 bases, leaving 25 bases between them. CDR3 length: 18 residues. Germline CDR1 and CDR2: MNHNS and SASEGT. The CDR3 reads CASSVRPGRLYGGYEQYF. The CDR3 coding sequence is TGTGCCAGCAGTGTTAGACCGGGACGACTATATGGGGGCTACGAGCAGTACTTC.

V usage is TRBV23-1 and J usage is TRBJ1-4; 10 positions match TRBD1. TRBV23-1 is known as an ORF, though its function is uncertain. The CDR3 extends over 17 amino acids. V shed 1 base and J 1 base; nucleotides not matched to a gene: 3. The CDR3 sequence is CASSQWGQGITNEKLFF. The DNA for the CDR3 is TGCGCCAGCAGTCAATGGGGACAGGGGATAACTAATGAAAAACTGTTTTTT.

The rearrangement joins TRBV30 to TRBJ2-2; D possibly matches TRBD1 or TRBD2 (7 bases each). The CDR3 is 17 amino acids. In germline, CDR1 is GTSNPN, CDR2 SVGIG (reference sequence). V shed 2 bases and J shed 5 bases, with 21 bases lying between them. In nucleotides, the CDR3 is TGTGCCTGGAGTCCGAGGGGGAGCAGGGGGGGGACCGGGGAGCTGTTTTTT. Amino acids: CAWSPRGSRGGTGELFF.

The V call is TRBV6-4, the J call TRBJ2-2; 10 nucleotides align to TRBD1. This CDR3 spans 15 amino acids. V was clipped by 4 bases and J by 3 bases; unmatched bases: 2. Germline assignment: CDR1 MRHNA and CDR2 SNTAGT. The CDR3 is CASSVGQGDTGELFF. CDR3 coding DNA: TGTGCCAGCAGTGTCGGACAGGGGGACACCGGGGAGCTGTTTTTT.

This clone was observed once. The sample holds other DNA sequences that translate to the same CDR3. This chain links TRBV5-5 with TRBJ2-7; D might be TRBD2 (6 bases). CDR3 length equals 13 residues. Per the germline V gene, CDR1 is SGHKS and CDR2 is YYEKEE (reference sequence). Trimming took 2 bases from V and 0 from J, leaving 6 bases between them. CDR3 bases: TGTGCCAGCAGCTTAGCGGGCTCCTACGAGCAGTACTTC. Translated: CASSLAGSYEQYF. The variable domain in full, with the rest retrieved from reference TRBV5-5 and TRBJ2-7, is DAGVTQSPTHLIKTRGQQVTLRCSPISGHKSVSWYQQVLGQGPQFIFQYYEKEERGRGNFPDRFSARQFPNYSSELNVNALLLGDSALYLCASSLAGSYEQYFGPGTRLTVT.

The chain links TRBV29-1 to TRBJ1-2; the D gene is possibly TRBD1 (6 bases). This CDR3 contains 15 residues. V was trimmed by 7 bases and J by 2 bases, leaving 20 bases between them. Germline CDR1 reads SQVTM; CDR2 reads ANQGSEA. The CDR3 loop reads CSAQAGASGNYGYTF. In DNA, the CDR3 is TGCAGCGCCCAGGCGGGGGCGAGTGGGAACTATGGCTACACCTTC.

The V gene is TRBV6-1, the J gene TRBJ1-1; 8 nucleotides agree with TRBD1. Germline V gene lookup returns CDR1 MNHNS and CDR2 SASEGT. The trim removed 0 bases at V and 6 bases at J, leaving 15 bases unmatched. The CDR3 runs 18 residues. CDR3 protein: CASSEASSGGRFGAEAFF. DNA of the CDR3: TGTGCCAGCAGTGAAGCGAGCTCAGGGGGCCGATTTGGCGCTGAAGCTTTCTTT.

This clone was seen a single time. The rearrangement links TRBV5-1 to TRBJ2-3; D unresolved. The V and J ends lost 3 bases and 5 bases respectively, with 22 bases between them. The CDR3 covers 17 residues. Germline CDR1 is SGHRS and CDR2 is YFSETQ. CDR3 region: CASSSDFRLRGVDTQYF. In DNA, the CDR3 is TGCGCCAGCAGCTCCGACTTTCGACTGCGAGGAGTAGATACGCAGTATTTT.

The chain recombines TRBV11-3 with TRBJ1-2; D is uncertain. Trimming cost V 1 base and J 0 bases, with 9 bases left between them. This CDR3 region has 15 residues. Germline V CDR1 and CDR2: SGHNT, YENEEA. CDR3 amino acids: CASSLAGDPNYGYTF. As DNA, the CDR3 is TGTGCCAGCAGCTTAGCTGGGGATCCTAACTATGGCTACACCTTC.

The CDR3 reads CASSYRTSGRYNEQFF. Here the CDR3 DNA reads TGTGCCAGCAGCTACCGGACTAGCGGGAGATACAATGAGCAGTTCTTC. The chain recombines TRBV7-9 with TRBJ2-1; 13 bases line up with TRBD2. Trimming removed 4 bases from V and 4 bases from J; junction bases left unmatched: 4. The CDR3 is 16 residues long. Germline CDR1 is SEHNR and CDR2 is FQNEAQ (reference sequence).

The chain employs TRBV7-9 and TRBJ1-6; D is unresolved. Germline-derived CDR1 and CDR2 are SEHNR and FQNEAQ (reference sequence). The CDR3 has 14 amino acids. The V end lost 5 bases, the J end lost 7 bases, and 12 bases lay between the germline ends. CDR3 region: CASSREDGNSPLHF. CDR3 DNA sequence: TGTGCCAGCAGCCGGGAGGACGGGAATTCACCCCTCCACTTT. The complete variable domain, with remaining parts taken from reference TRBV7-9 and TRBJ1-6, reads DTGVSQNPRHKITKRGQNVTFRCDPISEHNRLYWYRQTLGQGPEFLTYFQNEAQLEKSRLLSDRFSAERPKGSFSTLEIQRTEQGDSAMYLCASSREDGNSPLHFGNGTRLTVT.

This clone was picked up a small number of times. The J gene is TRBJ1-6, the V gene TRBV4-1; TRBD1 matches 9 bases. Germline V lookup: CDR1 MGHRA, CDR2 YSYEKL. Trimming took 0 bases from V and 10 from J; bases not matched to a gene: 4. This CDR3 has 15 amino acids. The CDR3: CASSQEGQGISPLHF. The CDR3 DNA reads as TGCGCCAGCAGCCAAGAAGGACAGGGGATCTCACCCCTCCACTTT.

The chain employs TRBV9 and TRBJ2-2, with TRBD1 matching 10 bases. The length of the CDR3 is 16 residues. The germline CDR1 and CDR2 sequences are SGDLS and YYNGEE. V dropped 4 bases and J dropped 0; count of bases not matched to a gene: 3. DNA for the CDR3: TGTGCCAGCAGCCCCGGGACAGGGGCGAACACCGGGGAGCTGTTTTTT. It translates to CASSPGTGANTGELFF.

CDR3 bases: TGTGCCAGCAGCGTAGGTCAGCGGGCCTTATACAATGAGCAGTTCTTC. This translates into CASSVGQRALYNEQFF. This chain connects TRBV9 to TRBJ2-1; D possibly corresponds to TRBD2 (6 bases). Trimming took 0 bases from V and 4 from J, leaving 14 bases between them. Germline V gene data show CDR1 as SGDLS and CDR2 as YYNGEE. This CDR3 spans 16 amino acids.

The genes are TRBV7-8 and TRBJ2-7; no definite D call. Deletions cut 0 bases from V and 13 bases from J, with 10 bases between. The CDR3 has 11 amino acids. Germline V gives CDR1 SGHVS, CDR2 FQNEAQ. For the CDR3, the DNA is TGTGCCAGCAGCTTAGCGGTGGAGTTATACTTC. Encoded protein: CASSLAVELYF.

The rearrangement uses TRBV28 and TRBJ2-5; maybe TRBD1 (6 bases). V was cut by 6 bases and J by 4 bases, with 15 bases left in between. The length of the CDR3 is 14 residues. Germline V gene lookup returns CDR1 MDHEN and CDR2 SYDVKM. The CDR3 here is CASRKQGSGETQYF. The CDR3 DNA reads as TGTGCCAGCAGAAAACAGGGAAGTGGAGAGACCCAGTACTTC.

The chain couples TRBV27 to TRBJ1-1; possible D gene TRBD1, 5 bases. Trimming shortened V by 6 bases and J by 0 bases, and 23 bases separated the two germline ends. The CDR3 has 18 amino acids. CDR1 and CDR2 (germline): MNHEY, SMNVEV (reference sequence). The CDR3 DNA sequence: TGTGCCAGCAGCCGTCAGTTGGAATATGGGGCGATGAACACTGAAGCTTTCTTT. Protein sequence: CASSRQLEYGAMNTEAFF.

CDR3 amino acids: CSVGASGPQHF. For the CDR3, the DNA is TGCAGCGTCGGGGCCAGTGGGCCCCAGCATTTT. This rearrangement joins TRBV29-1 to TRBJ1-5, with D possibly TRBD1 on 5 matching bases. V shed 6 bases and J shed 9 bases, with 12 bases lying between them. CDR1 is SQVTM, CDR2 ANQGSEA, per germline. This CDR3 has 11 amino acids.

This chain connects TRBV27 to TRBJ2-7, with D tentatively TRBD1 (6 bases). The V end lost 6 bases, the J end lost 0 bases, and 12 bases lay between the germline ends. This CDR3 is built from 14 residues. Germline V gene lookup returns CDR1 MNHEY and CDR2 SMNVEV (reference sequence). In nucleotides, the CDR3 is TGTGCCAGCAGCCGTCCGGGACACTCCTACGAGCAGTACTTC. Amino acids: CASSRPGHSYEQYF.

The rearrangement uses TRBV27 and TRBJ1-2; 7 bases agree with TRBD1. This CDR3 region has 16 residues. With V trimmed by 6 bases and J by 8 bases, 18 bases remained unmatched. Germline V lookup: CDR1 MNHEY, CDR2 SMNVEV (reference sequence). The CDR3 nucleotides read TGTGCCAGCAGGGACCACGACAGGGCTGGGTTCGGGGGCTACACCTTC. Protein sequence: CASRDHDRAGFGGYTF.

CDR3 nucleotides: TGTGCCAGCAAACCGGGACTAGCGAGCGGGGAGCTGTTTTTT. The encoded protein is CASKPGLASGELFF. The chain combines TRBV6-5 with TRBJ2-2; 10 bases match TRBD2. Trimming at V came to 7 bases and at J to 7 bases, leaving 6 bases not matched to a gene. The CDR3 is 14 amino acids. Germline V gene data show CDR1 as MNHEY and CDR2 as SVGAGI.

The chain combines TRBV5-5 with TRBJ1-6, with D possibly TRBD1 on 5 matching bases. Trimming shortened V by 0 bases and J by 10 bases, and 17 bases separated the two germline ends. The CDR3 is made up of 16 amino acids. CDR1 SGHKS and CDR2 YYEKEE come from the germline V gene (reference sequence). The CDR3 spells CASSLVGPGSDSPLHF. CDR3 nucleotides: TGTGCCAGCAGCTTGGTAGGCCCAGGGAGCGACTCACCCCTCCACTTT.